Here is one T cell receptor (beta chain) with its context. TCRdb keeps only in-frame clones here, not all; method: immunoSEQ multiplex PCR. The data show 88,000 or so clones, roughly 80% seen once. The CDR3 is 15 amino acids. The germline CDR1 and CDR2 sequences are LGHDT and YNNKEL (reference sequence). The junction had 3 bases not matched to a gene; V was cut back by 1 base and J by 1 base. This sample stems from a study of blood T cell repertoires in COVID-19. As for the study in general: Samples of COVID-19 (acute and convalescent) were obtained from the United States, Italy and Spain.

This chain links TRBV3-1 (or the pseudogene TRBV3-2) with TRBJ2-7, with 8 nucleotides matching TRBD2. Input material: peripheral blood. The source of this sequence is a human donor in a cohort sampled during active COVID-19. CDR3 DNA: TGTGCCAGCAGCCAAGGAGCGGGAGCGTCCTACGAGCAGTACTTC. Translating gives CASSQGAGASYEQYF.